These T cell receptor beta chains were read from a single sample in a study of vaccination and CD4 T cells after COVID-19. TCRdb re-analysed the PCR reads in MiXCR, keeping a single row per CDR3 protein. The data contain 15,000 or so distinct CDR3 sequences, under 80% of them singletons. Which antigens these TCRs recognize remains unknown. Sequencing was done on a sample of CD4+ T cells from blood, cultured in vitro. These receptors all come from a human donor who had recovered from COVID-19. The CDR3 runs from the conserved cysteine through the conserved F or W. A D gene is named only where the DNA matches it firmly. The size entry is marked missing in some rows and otherwise reads once, few, many or a size class.

v_gene	j_gene	d_gene	abundance	CDR3aa	CDR3nt
TRBV7-8	TRBJ1-1	NA	few	CASSLAGQPNAFF	TGTGCCAGCAGCTTAGCAGGGCAGCCAAACGCTTTCTTT
TRBV30	TRBJ2-5	NA	NA	CAWSQGGRETQYF	TGTGCCTGGAGTCAGGGGGGGCGGGAGACCCAGTACTTC
TRBV20-1	TRBJ2-3	NA	few	CSARDPLGGDSTDTQYF	TGCAGTGCTAGAGATCCCCTTGGCGGGGATTCCACAGATACGCAGTATTTT
TRBV6-1	TRBJ1-1	TRBD1	NA	CASSRDRGEAFF	TGTGCCAGCAGCCGGGACAGGGGTGAAGCTTTCTTT
TRBV11-3	TRBJ2-3	NA	NA	CASRPPQGGTDTQYF	TGTGCCAGCAGACCCCCCCAGGGAGGCACAGATACGCAGTATTTT
TRBV18	TRBJ1-2	TRBD1	NA	CASSPTSAAGGAYGYTF	TGTGCCAGCTCACCAACCTCTGCGGCAGGGGGGGCCTATGGCTACACCTTC
TRBV20-1	TRBJ1-6	NA	few	CSANFRGDSPLHF	TGCAGTGCTAACTTTAGGGGGGATTCACCCCTCCACTTT
TRBV19	TRBJ1-2	NA	few	CASSKLRDRTNWRYTF	TGTGCCAGTTCCAAACTCCGGGACCGCACGAACTGGCGCTACACCTTC
TRBV11-3	TRBJ2-1	NA	NA	CASSLGVFAGGSSEQFF	NA
TRBV7-6	TRBJ2-1	TRBD1	NA	CASSLEFVDRGWHNEQFF	TGTGCCAGCAGCTTAGAGTTCGTGGACAGGGGGTGGCACAATGAGCAGTTCTTC
TRBV24-1	TRBJ2-3	NA	NA	CATSDTDRLSTDTQYF	TGTGCCACCAGTGATACCGACAGGCTTAGCACAGATACGCAGTATTTT
TRBV7-2	TRBJ2-4	TRBD2	NA	CASSSRPPGLAGGVAKNIQYF	TGTGCCAGCAGCTCCCGTCCCCCGGGACTAGCGGGGGGGGTAGCCAAAAACATTCAGTACTTC
TRBV6-5	TRBJ2-7	TRBD1	few	CASSYSIVGTGAYEQYF	TGTGCCAGCAGTTACTCGATCGTTGGGACAGGGGCCTACGAGCAGTACTTC
TRBV7-9	TRBJ2-5	TRBD2	few	CASSTRSGGAGETQYF	TGTGCCAGCAGCACCCGCTCGGGAGGGGCAGGAGAGACCCAGTACTTC
TRBV6-1	TRBJ1-2	TRBD1	NA	CASRRTGDGYYGYTF	TGTGCCAGCAGGCGGACAGGGGATGGGTACTATGGCTACACCTTC
TRBV20-1	TRBJ2-1	TRBD2	NA	CSASEPAGENEQFF	TGCAGTGCTAGTGAGCCAGCGGGAGAAAATGAGCAGTTCTTC
TRBV7-8	TRBJ1-5	TRBD1	NA	CASSLGGTGWGNQPQHF	TGTGCCAGCAGCTTAGGTGGGACAGGGTGGGGGAATCAGCCCCAGCATTTT
TRBV19	TRBJ2-1	NA	NA	CASSTDYYNEQFF	TGTGCCAGTAGTACAGACTATTACAATGAGCAGTTCTTC
TRBV5-4	TRBJ1-2	TRBD1	NA	CASSLPPRTGSYGYTF	TGTGCCAGCAGCTTACCCCCGCGGACAGGGTCCTATGGCTACACCTTC
TRBV7-9	TRBJ1-1	TRBD1	NA	CASSSWDRENTEAFF	TGTGCCAGCAGCTCCTGGGACAGGGAGAACACTGAAGCTTTCTTT
TRBV7-2	TRBJ1-2	NA	NA	CASSLASGRGGYTF	TGTGCCAGCAGCTTAGCGTCAGGGAGGGGTGGCTACACCTTC
TRBV7-2	TRBJ2-3	NA	NA	CASSLRVDTQYF	TGTGCCAGCAGCTTAAGAGTGGATACGCAGTATTTT
TRBV10-1	TRBJ2-7	NA	few	CASTPLSFCSEQYF	TGCGCCAGCACCCCACTTTCCTTTTGTAGCGAGCAGTACTTC
TRBV7-2	TRBJ2-1	NA	NA	CASRPRASPRNEQFF	TGTGCCAGCAGACCCCGGGCGAGCCCCAGGAATGAGCAGTTCTTC
TRBV28	TRBJ1-5	TRBD1	NA	CASSRGQGAQRNQPQHF	TGTGCCAGCAGCCGGGGACAGGGGGCTCAACGCAATCAGCCCCAGCATTTT
TRBV19	TRBJ1-1	NA	NA	CASSDRSTEAFF	TGTGCCAGTAGCGACCGTAGCACTGAAGCTTTCTTT
TRBV11-1	TRBJ1-6	TRBD1	NA	CASSPGQGSALTLHF	TGCGCCAGCAGCCCAGGACAGGGTTCGGCTCTGACCCTCCACTTT
TRBV20-1	TRBJ2-4	NA	NA	CSASAPQNLAKNIQYF	TGCAGTGCTAGCGCCCCGCAAAACCTAGCCAAAAACATTCAGTACTTC
TRBV20-1	TRBJ2-3	NA	once	CSASLLTGLTDTQYF	TGCAGTGCTTCTCTATTAACGGGCCTCACAGATACGCAGTATTTT
TRBV28	TRBJ1-4	NA	NA	CASNGQTNEKLFF	TGTGCCAGCAACGGGCAAACTAATGAAAAACTGTTTTTT
TRBV12-3/TRBV12-4	TRBJ1-5	NA	NA	CASTAPSRPQPQHF	TGTGCCAGCACCGCCCCCAGCAGGCCCCAGCCCCAGCATTTT
TRBV2	TRBJ1-2	NA	NA	CASSERQVYGYTF	TGTGCCAGCAGTGAGCGACAGGTCTATGGCTACACCTTC
TRBV2	TRBJ2-7	NA	NA	CASSERANYEQYF	TGTGCCAGCAGTGAAAGGGCAAACTACGAGCAGTACTTC
TRBV7-9	TRBJ2-3	NA	NA	CASSLAEPDTQYF	TGTGCCAGCAGCTTAGCGGAGCCAGATACGCAGTATTTT
TRBV6-5	TRBJ2-1	NA	NA	CASSYQGEQFF	TGTGCCAGCAGTTACCAGGGTGAGCAGTTCTTC
TRBV6-2/TRBV6-3	TRBJ1-2	NA	NA	CASSYAGEDGYTF	TGTGCCAGCAGTTACGCAGGCGAAGATGGCTACACCTTC
TRBV6-1	TRBJ1-2	TRBD1	NA	CASRRDRGQDGYTF	TGTGCCAGCAGACGGGACAGGGGACAAGATGGCTACACCTTC
TRBV28	TRBJ2-3	TRBD2	few	CASSLAPGTRTDTQYF	TGTGCCAGCAGTTTGGCGCCCGGGACTAGAACAGATACGCAGTATTTT